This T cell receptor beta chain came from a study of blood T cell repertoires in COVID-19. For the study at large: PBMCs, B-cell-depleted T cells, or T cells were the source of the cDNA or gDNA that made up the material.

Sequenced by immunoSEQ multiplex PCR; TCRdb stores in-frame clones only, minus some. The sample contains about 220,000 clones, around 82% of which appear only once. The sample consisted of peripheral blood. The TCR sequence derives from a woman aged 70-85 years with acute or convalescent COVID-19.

DNA for the CDR3: TGTGCCAGCAGCCAAGATATGGCGGGCCCTTATGGCTACACCTTC. Amino acid sequence: CASSQDMAGPYGYTF. This chain joins TRBV3-1 (or the pseudogene TRBV3-2) and TRBJ1-2; D gene uncertain. This CDR3 spans 15 amino acids. CDR1 and CDR2 (germline): LGHDT, YNNKEL (reference sequence). Trimming shortened V by 0 bases and J by 5 bases, and 13 bases separated the two germline ends.